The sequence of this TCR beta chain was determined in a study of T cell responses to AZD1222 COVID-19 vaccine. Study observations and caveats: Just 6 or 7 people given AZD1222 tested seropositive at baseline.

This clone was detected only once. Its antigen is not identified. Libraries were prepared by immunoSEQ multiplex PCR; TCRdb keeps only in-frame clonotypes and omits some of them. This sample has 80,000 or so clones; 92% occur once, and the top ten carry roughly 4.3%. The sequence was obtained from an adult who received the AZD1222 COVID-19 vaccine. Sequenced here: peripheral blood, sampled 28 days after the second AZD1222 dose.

CDR3 protein: CASSLGLLNTEAFF. The CDR3 DNA follows: TGTGCCAGCAGCCTGGGACTGCTCAACACTGAAGCTTTCTTT. This rearrangement joins TRBV27 to TRBJ1-1, with D tentatively TRBD1 (5 bases). CDR3 size: 14 residues. The germline V and J ends were trimmed by 6 bases and 2 bases, with 13 bases remaining between them. CDR1 is MNHEY and CDR2 is SMNVEV in the germline V gene (reference sequence).